The 24 T cell receptor beta chains below all came from one sample that was sequenced in a study of T cell responses to AZD1222 COVID-19 vaccine. The assay was immunoSEQ multiplex PCR, and TCRdb's table has in-frame clones only and misses some. The sample records just under 90,000 clones, approximately 91% being singletons. Sequencing used peripheral blood, obtained 28 days after the second AZD1222 dose. These receptors all come from an adult who received the AZD1222 COVID-19 vaccine.

The CDR3 sequence is CASSFGGETQYF. Here the CDR3 DNA reads TGTGCCAGCAGTTTCGGGGGTGAGACCCAGTACTTC. The V gene is TRBV12-3 or TRBV12-4, the J gene TRBJ2-5, with D maybe TRBD2 (6 bases). The V gene lost 3 bases and the J gene lost 5 bases, with 7 bases spanning the gap. This CDR3 region has 12 residues.

The chain combines TRBV11-3 with TRBJ1-2; D gene unclear. The CDR3 length is 12 residues. Germline lookup yields CDR1 SGHNT and CDR2 YENEEA. Trimming took off 5 bases at V and 2 bases at J, with 6 bases between the two ends. CDR3 sequence reads: CASSPDNYGYTF. DNA of the CDR3: TGTGCCAGCAGCCCTGACAACTATGGCTACACCTTC.

In nucleotides, the CDR3 is TGTGCCAGCAGCCCTTACAGCACCGGGGAGCTGTTTTTT. It codes for CASSPYSTGELFF. The rearrangement uses TRBV11-2 and TRBJ2-2; D gene unclear. The length of the CDR3 is 13 residues. CDR1 and CDR2 (germline): SGHAT, FQNNGV. V lost 5 bases and J 4 bases, leaving 8 bases between the germline ends. Full variable domain (rest looked up from reference TRBV11-2 and TRBJ2-2): EAGVAQSPRYKIIEKRQSVAFWCNPISGHATLYWYQQILGQGPKLLIQFQNNGVVDDSQLPKDRFSAERLKGVDSTLKIQPAKLEDSAVYLCASSPYSTGELFFGEGSRLTVL.

V and J are TRBV5-4 and TRBJ2-5; D gene unclear. Trimming stripped 1 base from V and 4 bases from J, with 2 bases between. This CDR3 spans 11 amino acids. CDR1 and CDR2 (germline): SGHNT, YYREEE (reference sequence). As DNA, the CDR3 is TGTGCCAGCAGCTTGTCAGAGACCCAGTACTTC. Translated: CASSLSETQYF.

This chain connects TRBV28 to TRBJ1-2; D ambiguous. CDR3 length: 13 amino acids. The V end lost 8 bases, the J end lost 14 bases, and 24 bases lay between the germline ends. CDR1 and CDR2 (germline): MDHEN, SYDVKM. The CDR3: CASFQGGLPGRTF. The CDR3 DNA sequence: TGTGCCAGCTTCCAAGGAGGTCTCCCTGGTAGGACCTTC.

This clone came up once. The chain recombines TRBV9 with TRBJ2-3; 11 bases line up with TRBD2. The CDR3 runs to 18 residues. From germline, CDR1 is SGDLS and CDR2 YYNGEE. Trimming took 3 bases from V and 2 from J; bases not matched to a gene: 11. CDR3 loop: CASSDPNIAGGYTDTQYF. CDR3 nucleotide sequence: TGTGCCAGCAGCGACCCAAATATAGCGGGGGGGTACACAGATACGCAGTATTTT.

In this sample, this clone turned up once. This chain connects TRBV6-6 to TRBJ2-5; no reliable D call. CDR3 length: 13 residues. Between the trimmed V and J ends, which lost 0 bases and 4 bases, there was a span of 6 bases. CDR1 and CDR2 (germline): MNHNY, SVGAGI (reference sequence). In nucleotides, the CDR3 is TGTGCCAGCAGTTACTCGGAATCAGAGACCCAGTACTTC. Its protein product is CASSYSESETQYF.

The rearrangement links TRBV13 to TRBJ1-1, with 7 bases aligning to TRBD1. V shed 1 base, J shed 4 bases, and the junction held 6 bases outside the gene matches. Germline V gene data show CDR1 as PRHDT and CDR2 as FYEKMQ (reference sequence). The CDR3 length is 15 residues. CDR3 coding DNA: TGTGCCAGCAGCTTAGTGGGCAGGGGGTTCACTGAAGCTTTCTTT. This sequence encodes CASSLVGRGFTEAFF.

The V call is TRBV7-9, the J call TRBJ1-1, with a possible D match to TRBD1 (5 bases). The CDR3 runs 15 residues. With 3 bases removed from V and 1 base from J, the gap between germline ends came to 12 bases. Germline V gene lookup returns CDR1 SEHNR and CDR2 FQNEAQ (reference sequence). Here the CDR3 reads CASSFMVGGNTEAFF. CDR3 DNA: TGTGCCAGCAGCTTTATGGTCGGGGGGAACACTGAAGCTTTCTTT.

This chain links TRBV6-5 with TRBJ1-2; D gene ambiguous. V lost 0 bases and J lost 4, with 12 bases in between. CDR1 is MNHEY, CDR2 SVGAGI, per germline. The CDR3 totals 15 residues. Here the CDR3 DNA reads TGTGCCAGCAGTTACTCGAACTGGGTTGGCTATGGCTACACCTTC. Translated: CASSYSNWVGYGYTF.

The gene calls are TRBV2 and TRBJ1-1; D remains unclear. The CDR3 sequence is 12 residues long. The V and J ends lost 8 bases and 0 bases respectively, with 7 bases between them. Germline V gene sequence: CDR1 SNHLY, CDR2 FYNNEI. In nucleotides, the CDR3 is TGTGCCAGCTTTAAGGTGAACACTGAAGCTTTCTTT. Translated: CASFKVNTEAFF.

The genes are TRBV5-6 and TRBJ1-5; D possibly corresponds to TRBD1 (5 bases). CDR1 SGHDT and CDR2 YYEEEE come from the germline V gene. The CDR3 runs 18 residues. V shed 0 bases and J shed 4 bases, with 20 bases lying between them. The CDR3 sequence: CASSLAPGPLLRNQPQHF. Written as DNA, the CDR3 is TGTGCCAGCAGCTTGGCCCCGGGACCTCTCCTGCGGAATCAGCCCCAGCATTTT.

This sequence joins TRBV5-1 and TRBJ1-1; D is undetermined. Per germline, CDR1 SGHRS and CDR2 YFSETQ. Trimming pared 1 base from V and 2 bases from J, leaving 0 bases between. The CDR3 runs to 11 residues. This chain's CDR3 is CASSLNTEAFF. The CDR3 DNA reads as TGCGCCAGCAGCTTGAACACTGAAGCTTTCTTT.

The chain couples TRBV7-2 to TRBJ1-1; the match to TRBD1 covers 10 bases. Germline loops: CDR1 SGHTA, CDR2 FQGNSA. J gave up 5 bases and V 5 bases, and 8 bases lay outside the gene matches. The CDR3 extends over 15 amino acids. DNA for the CDR3: TGTGCCAGCAGCCCCTCGACAGGGGGCAGGACTGAAGCTTTCTTT. It is translated as CASSPSTGGRTEAFF.

The chain links TRBV19 to TRBJ1-1; unclear D gene. Germline CDR1 LNHDA, CDR2 SQIVND (reference sequence). Trimming stripped 4 bases from V and 6 bases from J, with 6 bases between. The CDR3 is made up of 11 amino acids. CDR3 coding DNA: TGTGCCAGTAGTAAAGGGTCTGAAGCTTTCTTT. Translation: CASSKGSEAFF.

V and J are TRBV7-8 and TRBJ1-1; D perhaps matches TRBD1 (6 bases). CDR1 is SGHVS and CDR2 is FQNEAQ in the germline V gene. V was trimmed by 6 bases and J by 6 bases, leaving 17 bases between them. The CDR3 consists of 14 residues. CDR3 bases: TGTGCCAGCAGTAAACAGGGAAATGGACCTGAAGCTTTCTTT. Translated: CASSKQGNGPEAFF.

The chain links TRBV19 to TRBJ2-1, with 10 bases identical to TRBD2. The CDR3 covers 15 residues. In germline, CDR1 is LNHDA, CDR2 SQIVND (reference sequence). After removal of 1 base from V and 7 bases from J, the junction contained 4 bases not matched to a gene. CDR3 residues: CASSIVTLAGNEQFF. The CDR3 nucleotides are TGTGCCAGTAGTATAGTAACACTAGCGGGGAATGAGCAGTTCTTC.

This chain uses TRBV2 with TRBJ1-3; D is unclear. From germline, CDR1 is SNHLY and CDR2 FYNNEI. This CDR3 has 12 amino acids. Between the trimmed V and J ends, which lost 6 bases and 4 bases, there was a span of 7 bases. This CDR3 is CASRAIGNTIYF. The CDR3 DNA follows: TGTGCCAGCAGAGCGATCGGAAACACCATATATTTT. Full variable domain (rest looked up from reference TRBV2 and TRBJ1-3): EPEVTQTPSHQVTQMGQEVILRCVPISNHLYFYWYRQILGQKVEFLVSFYNNEISEKSEIFDDQFSVERPDGSNFTLKIRSTKLEDSAMYFCASRAIGNTIYFGEGSWLTVV.

The rearrangement joins TRBV7-9 to TRBJ2-1; 9 bases agree with TRBD2. The CDR3 has 15 amino acids. Germline V CDR1 and CDR2: SEHNR, FQNEAQ (reference sequence). V shed 3 bases and J 2 bases; nucleotides not matched to a gene: 2. The CDR3 spells CASSLSGGTYNEQFF. The CDR3 DNA is TGTGCCAGCAGCTTGAGCGGGGGGACCTACAATGAGCAGTTCTTC.

The V call is TRBV27, the J call TRBJ1-1; no clear D gene. The CDR3 covers 13 residues. V was shortened by 2 bases and J by 2 bases, with 6 bases between the two germline ends. Germline-derived CDR1 and CDR2 are MNHEY and SMNVEV (reference sequence). The CDR3: CASSLNPNTEAFF. DNA for the CDR3: TGTGCCAGCAGTTTAAACCCCAACACTGAAGCTTTCTTT.

The CDR3 DNA reads as TGTGCCAGCCAGTGGGGGGGGGACGGCTACACCTTC. Amino acids: CASQWGGDGYTF. The chain combines TRBV25-1 with TRBJ1-2, with D possibly TRBD1 on 5 matching bases. V was cut by 8 bases and J by 8 bases, with 15 bases left in between. Germline CDR1 is MGHDK and CDR2 is SYGVNS. There are 12 residues in the CDR3.

The chain joins TRBV3-1 (or the pseudogene TRBV3-2) to TRBJ1-6, with TRBD1 matching 7 bases. Per the germline V gene, CDR1 is LGHDT and CDR2 is YNNKEL (reference sequence). This CDR3 is 17 amino acids long. With 4 bases clipped from V and 7 bases from J, the junction kept 13 bases outside the gene matches. CDR3 sequence reads: CASSLIRTGVNNSPLHF. In nucleotides, the CDR3 is TGTGCCAGCAGCCTCATTAGGACAGGAGTAAACAATTCACCCCTCCACTTT.

The genes are TRBV5-6 and TRBJ1-3; D is ambiguous. V lost 0 bases and J lost 2, with 9 bases in between. CDR1 SGHDT and CDR2 YYEEEE come from the germline V gene. This CDR3 spans 15 amino acids. The CDR3 spells CASSLAAVTGNTIYF. The CDR3 DNA follows: TGTGCCAGCAGCTTGGCGGCGGTAACTGGAAACACCATATATTTT.

The chain joins TRBV3-1 (or the pseudogene TRBV3-2) to TRBJ1-2; TRBD1 matches at 8 bases. V was clipped by 6 bases and J by 0 bases; unmatched bases: 9. The CDR3 contains 16 residues. The germline CDR1 and CDR2 sequences are LGHDT and YNNKEL (reference sequence). The CDR3 here is CASRQPGTGSNYGYTF. DNA for the CDR3: TGTGCCAGCAGGCAACCCGGGACAGGCTCTAACTATGGCTACACCTTC.